The rows below give T cell receptor beta chains drawn from one sample of a study of blood T cell repertoires in COVID-19. Data came from immunoSEQ multiplex PCR; TCRdb stores just in-frame clones and leaves some out. This sample has tens of thousands of clones, with 85% to 95% found just once. Sequenced material: peripheral blood. The receptors were sampled from a man between 60 and 70 years old with active or convalescent COVID-19. CDR3s include the opening cysteine and the closing phenylalanine or tryptophan. The D gene is left open where the match is weak. Some rows have no size entry. The others give once, few or many, or a class for an expanded clone.

cdr3_aa cdr3_nt clone_size j_call v_call d_call
CASSYIRDRLYEQYF TGTGCCAGCAGTTACATCCGGGACAGACTTTACGAGCAGTACTTC - TRBJ2-7 TRBV6-6 TRBD1
CASSPGTGAGELFF TGTGCCAGCTCACCAGGGACAGGGGCCGGGGAGCTGTTTTTT - TRBJ2-2 TRBV18 TRBD1
CASSLAGPATNEKLFF TGCGCCAGCAGCTTGGCAGGGCCAGCAACTAATGAAAAACTGTTTTTT - TRBJ1-4 TRBV5-1 -
CSVVPGRGDTEAFF TGCAGCGTTGTACCAGGGCGGGGGGACACTGAAGCTTTCTTT - TRBJ1-1 TRBV29-1 -
CASSPPSASYEQYF TGTGCCAGCTCACCTCCTAGCGCGTCCTACGAGCAGTACTTC - TRBJ2-7 TRBV18 -
CASSFPGTGDNEQFF TGTGCCAGCAGCTTCCCCGGGACAGGGGACAATGAGCAGTTCTTC large TRBJ2-1 TRBV5-6 TRBD1
CASRGLATSTDTQYF TGTGCCAGCAGAGGATTAGCGACTAGCACAGATACGCAGTATTTT once TRBJ2-3 TRBV6-5 -
CASSYVGGSYNEQFF TGTGCCAGCAGTTACGTGGGGGGCTCCTACAATGAGCAGTTCTTC - TRBJ2-1 TRBV6-5 -
CASSPAGLAGSEQYF TGTGCCAGCAGCCCAGCGGGACTAGCGGGATCCGAGCAGTACTTC - TRBJ2-7 TRBV7-6 TRBD2
CAWTPGGGYQPQHF TGTGCCTGGACCCCAGGGGGAGGATACCAGCCCCAGCATTTT - TRBJ1-5 TRBV30 TRBD1
CASSSKWTVNNEQFF TGTGCCAGCAGCTCGAAATGGACAGTGAACAATGAGCAGTTCTTC - TRBJ2-1 TRBV11-1 -
CAISESQLNSPLHF TGTGCCATCAGTGAGTCACAGCTCAATTCACCCCTCCACTTT - TRBJ1-6 TRBV10-3 -
CASSKTTGAGNTIYF TGTGCCAGCAGTAAGACTACAGGGGCTGGAAACACCATATATTTT - TRBJ1-3 TRBV7-9 TRBD1
CASSLGHNTEAFF TGTGCCAGCAGCTTGGGACATAACACTGAAGCTTTCTTT - TRBJ1-1 TRBV7-9 -
CASSLGGGYYGYTF TGTGCCAGCAGCTTAGGTGGAGGGTACTATGGCTACACCTTC - TRBJ1-2 TRBV7-9 -
CASSLGGRNTGELFF TGTGCCAGCAGCTTGGGCGGCAGAAACACCGGGGAGCTGTTTTTT - TRBJ2-2 TRBV5-4 -
CASSTSGGAETQYF TGTGCCAGTAGTACCAGCGGGGGGGCTGAGACCCAGTACTTC - TRBJ2-5 TRBV19 TRBD2
CASSLGIQGYNEAFF TGTGCCAGCAGCTTGGGGATACAGGGTTATAATGAAGCTTTCTTT - TRBJ1-1 TRBV5-4 -
CASSPSRWTGGPNEQFF TGTGCCAGCAGCCCCTCGAGGTGGACAGGGGGGCCCAATGAGCAGTTCTTC - TRBJ2-1 TRBV7-9 TRBD1
CASRYDTVVYQPQHF TGTGCCAGCAGGTACGACACGGTGGTTTATCAGCCCCAGCATTTT once TRBJ1-5 TRBV2 -
CSVERGGTEAFF TGCAGCGTTGAGAGGGGGGGTACTGAAGCTTTCTTT - TRBJ1-1 TRBV29-1 -
CASSRTIQGAPWEQYF TGTGCCAGCTCCCGAACCATACAGGGGGCTCCCTGGGAGCAGTACTTC - TRBJ2-7 TRBV18 TRBD1
CASSEALGTGYTF TGTGCCAGCAGTGAAGCGCTCGGTACGGGCTACACCTTC - TRBJ1-2 TRBV2 -
CASSQERQHNYGYTF TGTGCCAGCAGCCAAGAGAGACAGCATAACTATGGCTACACCTTC - TRBJ1-2 TRBV14 -
CASSSGQGPGEKLFF TGTGCCAGCAGCTCAGGACAGGGACCGGGAGAAAAACTGTTTTTT - TRBJ1-4 TRBV5-4 TRBD1
CASSNRGLTDTQYF TGTGCCAGCAGCAACAGGGGGCTCACAGATACGCAGTATTTT - TRBJ2-3 TRBV6-5 TRBD1
CAISEGQSSTDTQYF TGTGCCATCAGTGAGGGACAGTCTAGCACAGATACGCAGTATTTT - TRBJ2-3 TRBV10-3 -